The 22 T cell receptor beta chains presented below share a single source sample, sequenced in a study of shared clonotypes between healthy human individuals. Some clones are missing from TCRdb's copy, which holds only in-frame ones; the method was immunoSEQ multiplex PCR. Among 2 million to 2.5 million clones listed, approximately 96% were seen once. Sequenced: naive CD4+ T cells sorted from blood. Specified subset: CD45RA+ positively selected. These TCRs come from a man aged 18 to 29 in good health.

This chain links TRBV27 with TRBJ1-1; D gene ambiguous. This CDR3 spans 17 amino acids. The V end was cut by 5 bases, the J end by 2 bases, with 21 bases between. CDR1 and CDR2 (germline): MNHEY, SMNVEV (reference sequence). CDR3: CASSLYRLSSRNTEAFF. CDR3 in DNA: TGTGCCAGCAGTCTATATCGACTCAGTAGCCGAAACACTGAAGCTTTCTTT.

The chain links TRBV5-1 to TRBJ2-5, with 7 positions matching TRBD1. The CDR3 consists of 15 residues. CDR1 is SGHRS and CDR2 is YFSETQ in the germline V gene. With 4 bases clipped from V and 2 bases from J, the junction kept 8 bases outside the gene matches. The CDR3 DNA sequence: TGCGCCAGCAGCATCCCCGGGACAGCTCAAGAGACCCAGTACTTC. It encodes CASSIPGTAQETQYF.

This chain links TRBV4-1 with TRBJ2-3, with 8 positions matching TRBD2. CDR1 and CDR2 (germline): MGHRA, YSYEKL. The CDR3 loop spans 16 amino acids. J lost 4 bases, V lost 0 bases, and 6 bases had no gene match. Here the CDR3 DNA reads TGCGCCAGCAGCCAAGATCGGGGACTAGGGTCAGATACGCAGTATTTT. Translating gives CASSQDRGLGSDTQYF.

The chain employs TRBV10-3 and TRBJ2-7; 9 bases map to TRBD2. V dropped 6 bases and J dropped 5; count of bases not matched to a gene: 8. Germline-derived CDR1 and CDR2 are ENHRY and SYGVKD. CDR3 length: 14 amino acids. The chain's CDR3 is CAISPSGTKNEQYF. For the CDR3, the DNA is TGTGCCATCAGCCCTAGCGGGACTAAAAACGAGCAGTACTTC.

V and J are TRBV20-1 and TRBJ1-2; no reliable D call. V lost 7 bases and J 6 bases, leaving 3 bases between the germline ends. This CDR3 spans 8 amino acids. Per the germline V gene, CDR1 is DFQATT and CDR2 is SNEGSKA (reference sequence). CDR3 in amino acids: CSDHGYTF. Written as DNA, the CDR3 is TGCAGTGATCATGGCTACACCTTC.

The V gene is TRBV7-9, the J gene TRBJ1-2; tentatively, D is TRBD1 (6 bases). Germline assignment: CDR1 SEHNR and CDR2 FQNEAQ (reference sequence). Trimming pared 2 bases from V and 8 bases from J, leaving 18 bases between. The CDR3 has 15 amino acids. For the CDR3, the DNA is TGTGCCAGCAGCTTATTAATAGAGGACAGAGGGGGCTACACCTTC. This translates into CASSLLIEDRGGYTF.

The chain links TRBV15 to TRBJ2-7, with 11 bases matching TRBD1. From germline, CDR1 is LNHNV and CDR2 YYDKDF (reference sequence). V was pared by 2 bases and J by 2 bases, with 2 bases of the junction left unmatched. The CDR3 contains 15 residues. The CDR3 region is CATSRKGQGAYEQYF. DNA of the CDR3: TGTGCCACCAGCAGAAAGGGACAGGGGGCCTACGAGCAGTACTTC.

About this clone itself: The same CDR3 can be traced to other DNA sequences in this sample. V usage is TRBV18 and J usage is TRBJ1-6; D ambiguous. Looked up from germline, CDR1 is KGHSH and CDR2 is LQKENI. The CDR3 sequence is 16 residues long. The V end lost 2 bases, the J end lost 0 bases, and 8 bases lay between the germline ends. CDR3 sequence: CASSPTGSSYNSPLHF. The CDR3 DNA follows: TGTGCCAGCTCACCAACGGGGAGCTCCTATAATTCACCCCTCCACTTT. The full variable domain, in which reference TRBV18 and TRBJ1-6 provide the parts outside the CDR3, is NAGVMQNPRHLVRRRGQEARLRCSPMKGHSHVYWYRQLPEEGLKFMVYLQKENIIDESGMPKERFSAEFPKEGPSILRIQQVVRGDSAAYFCASSPTGSSYNSPLHFGNGTRLTVT.

The gene calls are TRBV7-2 and TRBJ2-5; 8 bases fit TRBD2. CDR1 SGHTA and CDR2 FQGNSA come from the germline V gene. Trimming took 2 bases from V and 8 from J; bases not matched to a gene: 16. This CDR3 spans 17 amino acids. The CDR3: CASSLYPPSGSGDTQYF. CDR3 nucleotide sequence: TGTGCCAGCAGCTTATACCCGCCGAGCGGGAGTGGGGATACCCAGTACTTC.

J is TRBJ2-2 and V is TRBV5-6, with 8 bases that match TRBD2. The V and J ends lost 2 bases and 5 bases, in that order; junction bases with no gene match: 8. Looked up from germline, CDR1 is SGHDT and CDR2 is YYEEEE. The CDR3 loop spans 16 amino acids. The CDR3 DNA sequence: TGTGCCAGCAGCTTAGGTCCAGCGGGAGTTACCGGGGAGCTGTTTTTT. This encodes CASSLGPAGVTGELFF.

The V gene is TRBV5-1, the J gene TRBJ1-2; TRBD1 might be the D (5 bases). The CDR3 is 15 amino acids. V gave up 2 bases and J gave up 1 base, with 12 bases separating them. CDR1 and CDR2 (germline): SGHRS, YFSETQ. The CDR3, as DNA: TGCGCCAGCAGCTTAGGCAGGGCGCTTAACTATGGCTACACCTTC. It yields the protein CASSLGRALNYGYTF. The variable domain in full, with the rest retrieved from reference TRBV5-1 and TRBJ1-2, is KAGVTQTPRYLIKTRGQQVTLSCSPISGHRSVSWYQQTPGQGLQFLFEYFSETQRNKGNFPGRFSGRQFSNSRSEMNVSTLELGDSALYLCASSLGRALNYGYTFGSGTRLTVV.

The V call is TRBV11-2, the J call TRBJ2-5; TRBD2 matches 7 bases. CDR1 and CDR2 from the germline V gene are SGHAT and FQNNGV. Trimming removed 1 base from V and 11 bases from J; junction bases left unmatched: 4. The CDR3 runs to 12 residues. The CDR3 spells CASSLVGREQYF. The DNA of the CDR3 is TGTGCCAGCAGCTTAGTGGGGCGGGAGCAGTACTTC.

This chain connects TRBV18 to TRBJ1-1; D is possibly TRBD1 (6 bases). The germline gives CDR1 KGHSH, CDR2 LQKENI. This CDR3 is built from 15 residues. Trimming shortened V by 5 bases and J by 1 base, and 14 bases separated the two germline ends. Here the CDR3 reads CASSTQGKANTEAFF. Here the CDR3 DNA reads TGTGCCAGCTCAACACAGGGTAAAGCGAACACTGAAGCTTTCTTT.

The CDR3 loop is CASSEGGQGLGGYTF. The DNA of the CDR3 is TGTGCCAGCAGTGAAGGGGGACAGGGTTTAGGTGGCTACACCTTC. This chain joins TRBV2 and TRBJ1-2; 9 bases line up with TRBD1. Germline-derived CDR1 and CDR2 are SNHLY and FYNNEI. The CDR3 runs to 15 residues. Losses at the gene ends were 1 base for V and 7 bases for J; bases not matched to a gene: 7.

This chain's CDR3 is CASSQDAGLYNSPLHF. The CDR3 region has the DNA TGTGCCAGCAGCCAAGATGCGGGCCTTTATAATTCACCCCTCCACTTT. This chain joins TRBV14 and TRBJ1-6; D gene uncertain. The length of the CDR3 is 16 residues. The germline V gene encodes CDR1 SGHDN and CDR2 FVKESK. Trimming cost V 0 bases and J 4 bases, with 10 bases left between them.

This chain uses TRBV29-1 with TRBJ2-7; the match to TRBD1 covers 10 bases. CDR3 length equals 15 residues. Germline V CDR1 and CDR2: SQVTM, ANQGSEA. V was pared by 7 bases and J by 0 bases, with 9 bases of the junction left unmatched. CDR3 region: CSASGQGTYSYEQYF. The CDR3 region has the DNA TGCAGCGCTTCGGGACAGGGGACATACTCCTACGAGCAGTACTTC.

This chain links TRBV7-3 with TRBJ2-3; 7 bases fit TRBD2. V trimming: 5 bases; J trimming: 2 bases; junction bases outside the gene matches: 13. The CDR3 has 17 residues. Germline V gene sequence: CDR1 SGHTA, CDR2 FQGTGA. CDR3 nucleotide sequence: TGTGCCAGCAGCCCTGGCGATCGGCTAGCGGACACAGATACGCAGTATTTT. Translated, it gives CASSPGDRLADTDTQYF.

The rearrangement joins TRBV19 to TRBJ2-5, with a tentative D call TRBD2 (6 bases). The V end lost 4 bases, the J end lost 5 bases, and 17 bases lay between the germline ends. Germline V gene lookup returns CDR1 LNHDA and CDR2 SQIVND (reference sequence). The CDR3 length is 15 residues. In DNA form, the CDR3 reads TGTGCCAGTAGTACCCGGACCCCGGCGGGGGAGACCCAGTACTTC. Its protein product is CASSTRTPAGETQYF.

To note about this clone: The sample carries other DNA sequences with the same CDR3. The chain has TRBV7-2 and TRBJ2-7, with a possible D match to TRBD1 (6 bases). Trimming removed 3 bases from V and 0 bases from J, with 9 bases in between. The CDR3 spans 14 residues. CDR1 and CDR2 from the germline V gene are SGHTA and FQGNSA. In nucleotides, the CDR3 is TGTGCCAGCAGCTTGGACAGATACTCCTACGAGCAGTACTTC. Translated, it gives CASSLDRYSYEQYF.

V gene TRBV30 combines with J gene TRBJ1-1; 8 positions agree with TRBD1. The germline V gene encodes CDR1 GTSNPN and CDR2 SVGIG (reference sequence). This CDR3 spans 14 amino acids. J lost 4 bases, V lost 0 bases, and 4 bases had no gene match. CDR3 nucleotides: TGTGCCTGGAGTGTACAGGGGGGGACCACTGAAGCTTTCTTT. This sequence encodes CAWSVQGGTTEAFF.

The V gene is TRBV30, the J gene TRBJ2-2; 7 bases map to TRBD2. In germline, CDR1 is GTSNPN, CDR2 SVGIG (reference sequence). The trim removed 1 base at V and 0 bases at J, leaving 2 bases unmatched. The CDR3 sequence is 15 residues long. In DNA, the CDR3 is TGTGCCTGGAGTGCCGGGGGGACGAACACCGGGGAGCTGTTTTTT. It specifies CAWSAGGTNTGELFF.

The chain uses TRBV7-2 and TRBJ2-1; D unresolved. The length of the CDR3 is 15 residues. V was pared by 1 base and J by 4 bases, with 11 bases between. Germline V CDR1 and CDR2: SGHTA, FQGNSA. CDR3 nucleotides: TGTGCCAGCAGCTTAGGCAGGTTTGGGTACAATGAGCAGTTCTTC. Protein sequence: CASSLGRFGYNEQFF.